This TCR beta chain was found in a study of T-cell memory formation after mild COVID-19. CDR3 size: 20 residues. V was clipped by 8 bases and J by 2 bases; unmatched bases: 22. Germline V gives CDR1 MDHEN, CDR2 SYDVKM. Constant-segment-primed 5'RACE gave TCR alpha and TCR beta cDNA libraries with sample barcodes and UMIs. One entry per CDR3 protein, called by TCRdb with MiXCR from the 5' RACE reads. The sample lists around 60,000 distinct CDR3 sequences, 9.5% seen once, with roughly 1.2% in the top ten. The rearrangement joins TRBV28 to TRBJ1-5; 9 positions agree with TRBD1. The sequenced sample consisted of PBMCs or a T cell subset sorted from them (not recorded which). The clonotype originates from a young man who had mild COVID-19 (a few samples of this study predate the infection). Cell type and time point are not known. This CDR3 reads CASGEIPGQGGKWGNQPQHF. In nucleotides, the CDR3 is TGTGCCAGCGGCGAGATACCGGGACAGGGAGGAAAGTGGGGCAATCAGCCCCAGCATTTT.